This T cell receptor (beta chain) was captured in a study of shared clonotypes between healthy human individuals. TCRdb's copy holds only in-frame clones and misses some; the assay was immunoSEQ multiplex PCR. The data show about 1 million clones, about 74% seen once. The V end lost 7 bases, the J end lost 13 bases, and 16 bases lay between the germline ends. This CDR3 has 12 amino acids. Per germline, CDR1 MNHEY and CDR2 SVGAGI. Sequenced sample: memory CD4+ T cells sorted from blood. Noted subset: CD45RA-negative fraction. The TCR sequence derives from a man aged 18-30 years in good health. The chain recombines TRBV6-5 with TRBJ1-4, with a tentative D call TRBD1 (5 bases). The CDR3: CASTEGRGVLFF. The CDR3 DNA follows: TGTGCCAGCACGGAGGGTAGGGGAGTACTGTTTTTT.